Each of the 23 T cell receptor beta chains below was sequenced from the same sample in a study of CD8+CD57+ T cells in acquired aplastic anemia. All sequencing subjects had displayed CD8+CD57+ cell expansion on flow cytometry. According to the study, genomic DNA was the template for TCR beta VDJ and CDR3 profiling. TCRdb passed the reads through MiXCR, listing each CDR3 protein once. The sample includes approximately 260,000 distinct CDR3 sequences, around 82% of them seen just once. Sequencing input: sorted CD4+, CD8+, or CD8+CD57+ T cells (not recorded which) from PBMCs. The receptors originated from a human donor with aplastic anemia.

This chain connects TRBV7-9 to TRBJ2-5; perhaps TRBD1 as D (5 bases). This CDR3 has 17 amino acids. Trimming took 7 bases from V and 2 from J, leaving 23 bases between them. Germline CDR1 is SEHNR and CDR2 is FQNEAQ (reference sequence). The CDR3 reads CASTEGVLSDYQETQYF. CDR3 DNA: TGTGCCAGCACCGAAGGGGTTCTATCGGATTATCAAGAGACCCAGTACTTC.

This rearrangement joins TRBV25-1 to TRBJ1-2, with D uncertain. The CDR3 consists of 13 residues. Per germline, CDR1 MGHDK and CDR2 SYGVNS. Trimming pared 3 bases from V and 7 bases from J, leaving 12 bases between. CDR3 sequence (DNA): TGTGCCAGCAGTGATCTGGAGTCGCGTGGCTACACCTTC. Encoded protein: CASSDLESRGYTF.

Written as DNA, the CDR3 is TGTGCCAGCAGCCTCCGGACAGAGGATAACTATGGCTACCAGTTCTTC. This translates into CASSLRTEDNYGYQFF. The rearrangement joins TRBV7-9 to TRBJ2-1, with D perhaps matching TRBD1 (6 bases). The CDR3 loop spans 16 amino acids. CDR1 and CDR2 (germline): SEHNR, FQNEAQ (reference sequence). Trimming took off 5 bases at V and 13 bases at J, with 27 bases between the two ends.

Comment on this clonotype: It is unclear where the CDR3 begins or ends on the DNA, so no DNA is shown, and the CDR3 is as TCRdb lists it. The chain recombines TRBV7-2 with TRBJ2-1; TRBD1, as called in the table, went unchecked against the DNA. Including both end residues, the CDR3 is 16 amino acids long. The germline CDR1 and CDR2 sequences are SGHTA and FQGNSA. CDR3 region: CASSLDGAGQYVGQFF.

This clonotype was observed a few times. The chain couples TRBV5-5 to TRBJ2-5, with D maybe TRBD1 (6 bases). Germline V gives CDR1 SGHKS, CDR2 YYEKEE (reference sequence). V lost 0 bases, J lost 3 bases, and 6 bases lay in between. The CDR3 sequence is 13 residues long. The DNA for the CDR3 is TGTGCCAGCAGCTTGGACAGGGAAGAGACCCAGTACTTC. Encoded protein: CASSLDREETQYF.

V and J are TRBV7-2 and TRBJ2-7; TRBD1 aligns across 7 bases. V shed 4 bases and J 3 bases; nucleotides not matched to a gene: 18. The CDR3 sequence is 18 residues long. Germline V lookup: CDR1 SGHTA, CDR2 FQGNSA. The CDR3 spells CASSSETGYSYTFYEQYV. The CDR3 region has the DNA TGTGCCAGCAGCTCCGAGACAGGGTATAGCTACACCTTCTACGAGCAGTACGTC.

In regard to this clonotype: Relative to the germline gene, one junction end is altered; a read error may explain this. This sequence joins TRBV2 and TRBJ2-2; 9 positions match TRBD1. From germline, CDR1 is SNHLY and CDR2 FYNNEI. There are 14 residues in the CDR3. The CDR3 spells CASDDRGNNGELFF. CDR3 DNA sequence: TGTGCCAGCGACGACAGGGGGAACAACGGGGAGCTGTTTTTT.

With regard to this clonotype: A junction boundary mismatches the germline segment, possibly from a read error. The V gene is TRBV11-3, the J gene TRBJ2-1; D gene ambiguous. This CDR3 has 15 amino acids. Germline CDR1 and CDR2: SGHNT and YENEEA. The CDR3 protein is CASSIDMRAYNEQFF. The DNA for the CDR3 is TGTGCCAGCAGCATAGATATGAGAGCCTACAATGAGCAGTTCTTC.

This clonotype was detected a few times. The chain links TRBV9 to TRBJ1-6, with unresolved D. The V gene's germline CDR1 is SGDLS and CDR2 YYNGEE. The CDR3 has 13 residues. V lost 2 bases and J lost 10, with 10 bases in between. DNA of the CDR3: TGTGCCAGCAGCGTTGTCGGAGGGTCACCCCTCCACTTT. As protein: CASSVVGGSPLHF.

This clonotype was picked up a small number of times. The rearrangement uses TRBV7-9 and TRBJ1-2; 7 positions agree with TRBD1. CDR1 and CDR2 from the germline V gene are SEHNR and FQNEAQ (reference sequence). The CDR3 is 13 amino acids. V shed 1 base and J 7 bases; nucleotides not matched to a gene: 3. CDR3 amino acids: CASSLEGGFGYTF. CDR3 nucleotides: TGTGCCAGCAGCTTAGAAGGGGGCTTTGGCTACACCTTC.

V gene TRBV2 combines with J gene TRBJ2-3; no firm D call. Between the trimmed V and J ends, which lost 8 bases and 14 bases, there was a span of 20 bases. The CDR3 extends over 12 amino acids. CDR1 is SNHLY, CDR2 FYNNEI, per germline. The CDR3 DNA is TGTGCCAGCGGGGTAGGGTCAGCAACTACGTATTTT. Amino acids: CASGVGSATTYF.

A note on this clonotype: No conserved phenylalanine or tryptophan is present at the end of the CDR3, so a read error is the likely explanation. The limits of the CDR3 on the DNA are not certain, so only TCRdb's listed CDR3 is given. The chain recombines TRBV7-9 with TRBJ1-2. The CDR3 length is 13 residues, termini included. The germline CDR1 and CDR2 sequences are SEHNR and FQNEAQ (reference sequence). The CDR3 loop reads CASSLAHGAKDTH.

The chain uses TRBV4-2 and TRBJ1-4; 7 bases match TRBD1. The CDR3 loop spans 16 amino acids. With 1 base clipped from V and 3 bases from J, the junction kept 5 bases outside the gene matches. Germline V gene data show CDR1 as LGHNA and CDR2 as YNFKEQ. The CDR3 DNA reads TGTGCCAGCAGCCAAGTCACAGGGGCGTCTAATGAAAAACTGTTTTTT. Protein sequence: CASSQVTGASNEKLFF.

As for this clonotype: This may be a read error: a much more frequent sequence differs by one nucleotide. The V call is TRBV7-8, the J call TRBJ2-1, with 8 bases fitting TRBD2. The CDR3 is 16 amino acids. CDR1 and CDR2 (germline): SGHVS, FQNEAQ. V was pared by 2 bases and J by 8 bases, with 11 bases of the junction left unmatched. CDR3: CASSLQGGGGSHEQFF. In DNA, the CDR3 is TGTGCCAGCAGCTTACAGGGAGGCGGGGGGAGCCATGAGCAGTTCTTC.

This clonotype came up many times. The chain carries TRBV7-9 and TRBJ2-5, with a tentative D call TRBD2 (6 bases). V was trimmed by 0 bases and J by 2 bases, leaving 10 bases between them. Germline V gene data show CDR1 as SEHNR and CDR2 as FQNEAQ (reference sequence). This CDR3 is built from 15 residues. CDR3 sequence (DNA): TGTGCCAGCAGCTTAGCTTTGGGACTGCAAGAGACCCAGTACTTC. This gives the protein CASSLALGLQETQYF.

This sequence joins TRBV2 and TRBJ1-5; 12 bases fit TRBD1. From germline, CDR1 is SNHLY and CDR2 FYNNEI. The CDR3 length is 17 residues. With V trimmed by 4 bases and J by 1 base, 5 bases remained unmatched. The CDR3 nucleotides read TGTGCCAGCAGTGGGGACAGGGGGCTGGCGAGCAATCAGCCCCAGCATTTT. This codes for CASSGDRGLASNQPQHF.

In the case of this clonotype: Since no conserved phenylalanine or tryptophan closes the CDR3, a read error is the likely cause. It is unclear where the CDR3 begins or ends on the DNA, so no DNA is shown, and the CDR3 is as TCRdb lists it. V and J are TRBV15 and TRBJ1-6; TRBD1 is the table's D call, not checked against the DNA. 16 amino acids form the CDR3, both terminal residues included. The germline gives CDR1 LNHNV, CDR2 YYDKDF (reference sequence). The chain's CDR3 is CASSADSASYDSSLRL.

The rearrangement links TRBV7-8 to TRBJ1-5, with 7 bases that match TRBD1. The CDR3 is 15 amino acids. The ends lost 3 bases at V and 16 bases at J; junction bases unmatched: 18. In germline, CDR1 is SGHVS, CDR2 FQNEAQ. The CDR3 region is CASSFQPDGTAPPHF. CDR3 bases: TGTGCCAGCAGCTTTCAGCCAGACGGGACAGCGCCCCCCCATTTT.

This chain uses TRBV7-9 with TRBJ1-1; D may be TRBD1 (6 bases). Trimming left V 5 bases short and J 1 base short, with 14 bases between. Germline V gene data show CDR1 as SEHNR and CDR2 as FQNEAQ (reference sequence). The CDR3 has 15 amino acids. CDR3 nucleotide sequence: TGTGCCAGCAGCGGTCAGGGGAGCGCGAACACTGAAGCTTTCTTT. Amino acids: CASSGQGSANTEAFF.

The table lists this clonotype with a count of one. The junction departs from germline at one end; a sequencing error may be responsible. The chain uses TRBV7-6 and TRBJ2-6; weak D call: TRBD2 (6 bases). The germline V gene encodes CDR1 SGHVS and CDR2 FNYEAQ. The CDR3 has 16 residues. DNA of the CDR3: TGTGCCAGCAGCTCAGCGGGTGGGCACTCGGCCAACGACCTGACTTTC. Amino acids: CASSSAGGHSANDLTF.

The chain uses TRBV7-2 and TRBJ1-2, with TRBD1 as a possible D gene (5 bases). V was shortened by 5 bases and J by 3 bases, with 16 bases between the two germline ends. CDR1 is SGHTA, CDR2 FQGNSA, per germline. The CDR3 covers 15 residues. CDR3 residues: CASSAAGTPYYGYTF. The CDR3 bases are TGTGCCAGCAGCGCCGCCGGGACGCCCTACTATGGCTACACCTTC.

The rearrangement joins TRBV7-9 to TRBJ1-6; D is uncertain. The ends were cut back, 5 bases at V and 8 bases at J, with 7 bases in the middle. From germline, CDR1 is SEHNR and CDR2 FQNEAQ (reference sequence). The CDR3 runs to 12 residues. CDR3 sequence reads: CASSDMDSPLHF. CDR3 bases: TGTGCCAGCAGCGACATGGATTCACCCCTCCACTTT. The variable domain in full, with the rest retrieved from reference TRBV7-9 and TRBJ1-6, is DTGVSQNPRHKITKRGQNVTFRCDPISEHNRLYWYRQTLGQGPEFLTYFQNEAQLEKSRLLSDRFSAERPKGSFSTLEIQRTEQGDSAMYLCASSDMDSPLHFGNGTRLTVT.

As to this clonotype: The CDR3 carries no conserved terminal phenylalanine or tryptophan, so it likely arises from a read error. The DNA is left out, because the CDR3 cannot be placed on it with certainty; the CDR3 is given as TCRdb lists it. V usage is TRBV4-2 and J usage is TRBJ2-7; TRBD2, the table's D call, lacks a check against the DNA. CDR1 is LGHNA and CDR2 is YNFKEQ in the germline V gene. The CDR3 sequence runs 10 residues, both termini included. The chain's CDR3 is CASSQVSGSG.